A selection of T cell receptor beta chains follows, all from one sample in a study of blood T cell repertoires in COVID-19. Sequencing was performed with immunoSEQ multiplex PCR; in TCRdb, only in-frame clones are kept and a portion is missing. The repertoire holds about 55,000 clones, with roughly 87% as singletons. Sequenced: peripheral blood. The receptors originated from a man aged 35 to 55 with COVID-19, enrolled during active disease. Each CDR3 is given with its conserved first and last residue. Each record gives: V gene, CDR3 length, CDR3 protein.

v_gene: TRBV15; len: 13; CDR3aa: CATSRDSNEKLFF
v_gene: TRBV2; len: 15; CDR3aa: CASSVSGISYNEQFF
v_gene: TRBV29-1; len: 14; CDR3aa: CSVDRAGYYNEQFF
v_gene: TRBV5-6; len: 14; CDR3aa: CASSLGTSADTQYF
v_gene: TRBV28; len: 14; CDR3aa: CASSLRGPGEKLFF
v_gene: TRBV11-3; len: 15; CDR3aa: CASSANSGTGDGYTF
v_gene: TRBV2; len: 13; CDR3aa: CASLGEGTDTQYF
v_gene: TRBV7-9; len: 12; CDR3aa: CASTAGTTVRYF
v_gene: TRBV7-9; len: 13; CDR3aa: CASSLTTGFGYTF
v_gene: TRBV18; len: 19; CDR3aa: CASSPLRTSGAPNTGELFF
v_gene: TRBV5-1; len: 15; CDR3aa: CASSLGADRDQPQHF
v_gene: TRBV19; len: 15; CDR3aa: CASSIVGGGGEKLFF
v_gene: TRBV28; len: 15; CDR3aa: CASSYEGAGTTEAFF
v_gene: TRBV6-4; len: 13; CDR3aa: CASSDSGTGSHTF
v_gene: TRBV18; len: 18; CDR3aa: CASSPLQGTGGGQETQYF
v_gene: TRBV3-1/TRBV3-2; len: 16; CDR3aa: CASSHRTGLGTGELFF
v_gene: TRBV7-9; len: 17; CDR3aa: CASSPGRALQGSHEQFF
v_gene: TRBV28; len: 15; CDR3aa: CASSARGGPSYEQYF
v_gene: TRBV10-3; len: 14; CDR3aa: CAISTEYSNQPQHF
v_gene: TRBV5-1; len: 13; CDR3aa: CASNSAYSYEQYF
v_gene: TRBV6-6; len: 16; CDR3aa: CASRRTGNLDNQPQHF
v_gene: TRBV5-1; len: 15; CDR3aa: CASSLIDSSNQPQHF
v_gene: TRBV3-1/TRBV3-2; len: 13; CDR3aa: CASSQGYSYEQYF
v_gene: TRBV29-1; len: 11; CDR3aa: CSVEMRDTQYF
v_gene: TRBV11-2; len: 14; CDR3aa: CASSLDRPTDTQYF
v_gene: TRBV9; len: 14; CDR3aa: CASSVGQTNYGYTF
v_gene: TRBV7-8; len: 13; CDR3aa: CASSLHSPYEQYF
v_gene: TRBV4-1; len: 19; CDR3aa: CASSQERGGWETAKETQYF
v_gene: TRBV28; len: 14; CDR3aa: CASSPVSVTDTQYF
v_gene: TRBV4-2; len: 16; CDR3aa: CASSQRDLAGGNEQFF
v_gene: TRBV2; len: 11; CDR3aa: CASRPDYGYTF
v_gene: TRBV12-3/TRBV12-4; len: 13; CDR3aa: CASSSGVSETQYF
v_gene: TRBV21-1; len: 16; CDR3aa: CASSSGLIANTGELFF
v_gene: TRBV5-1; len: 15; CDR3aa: CASSFGLAGVETQYF
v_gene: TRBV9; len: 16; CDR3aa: CASSVFETDLNYGYTF
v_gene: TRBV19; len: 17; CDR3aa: CASSMSSGNLAKNIQYF
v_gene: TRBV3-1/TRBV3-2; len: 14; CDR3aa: CASSQGQGRTPLHF
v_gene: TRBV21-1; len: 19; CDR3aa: CASSIPPWGRQGDHNEQFF
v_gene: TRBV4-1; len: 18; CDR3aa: CASSQVLAGGGKQETQYF
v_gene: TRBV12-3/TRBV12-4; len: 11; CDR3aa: CASSFRYEQYF
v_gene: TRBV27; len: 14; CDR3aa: CASSSPTGSDGYTF
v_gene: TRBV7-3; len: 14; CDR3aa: CASSLTGQGVSYTF
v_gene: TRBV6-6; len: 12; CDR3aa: CASTGAYNEQFF
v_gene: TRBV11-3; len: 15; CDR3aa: CASSLGLVEPNEQFF
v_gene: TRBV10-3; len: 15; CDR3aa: CAIKEGSGPSGTQYF
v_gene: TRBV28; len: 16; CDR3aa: CASSSAGTGYSDTQYF
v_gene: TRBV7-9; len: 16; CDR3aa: CASSLDEREVKKLQFF
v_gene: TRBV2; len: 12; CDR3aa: CASRRVSYEQYF
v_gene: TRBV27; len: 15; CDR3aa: CASSLSAARGETQYF
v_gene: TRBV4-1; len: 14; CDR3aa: CASSQTQRGGEAFF
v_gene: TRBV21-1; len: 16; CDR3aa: CASRTTADSGANVLTF
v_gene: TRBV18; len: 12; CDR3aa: CASSLEAYGYTF
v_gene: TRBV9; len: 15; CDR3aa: CASSVDGQGAYGYTF
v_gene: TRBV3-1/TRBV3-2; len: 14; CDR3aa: CASSPPGVYEKLFF
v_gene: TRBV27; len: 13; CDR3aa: CASSPLGGETQYF
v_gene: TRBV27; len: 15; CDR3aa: CASSLWGTGSFGYTF
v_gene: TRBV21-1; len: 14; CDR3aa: CASSKETVNQPQHF
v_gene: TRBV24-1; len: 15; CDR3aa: CATSDPTGVNEKLFF
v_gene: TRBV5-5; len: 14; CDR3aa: CASSLVGTSETQYF
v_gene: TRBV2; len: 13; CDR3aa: CASTRDNQETQYF